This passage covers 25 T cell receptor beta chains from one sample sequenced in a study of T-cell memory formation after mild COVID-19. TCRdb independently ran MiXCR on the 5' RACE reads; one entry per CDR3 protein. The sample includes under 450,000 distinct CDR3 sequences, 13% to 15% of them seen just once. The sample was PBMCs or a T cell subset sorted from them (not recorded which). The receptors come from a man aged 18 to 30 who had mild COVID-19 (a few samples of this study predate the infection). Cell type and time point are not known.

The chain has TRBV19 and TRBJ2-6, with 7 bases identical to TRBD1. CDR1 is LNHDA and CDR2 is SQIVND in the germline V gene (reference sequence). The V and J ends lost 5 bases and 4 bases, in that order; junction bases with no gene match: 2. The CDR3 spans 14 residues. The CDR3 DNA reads TGTGCCAGTAGTCCGACAGGGGGGGCCAACGTCCTGACTTTC. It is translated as CASSPTGGANVLTF. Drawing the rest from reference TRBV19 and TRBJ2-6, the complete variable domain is DGGITQSPKYLFRKEGQNVTLSCEQNLNHDAMYWYRQDPGQGLRLIYYSQIVNDFQKGDIAEGYSVSREKKESFPLTVTSAQKNPTAFYLCASSPTGGANVLTFGAGSRLTVL.

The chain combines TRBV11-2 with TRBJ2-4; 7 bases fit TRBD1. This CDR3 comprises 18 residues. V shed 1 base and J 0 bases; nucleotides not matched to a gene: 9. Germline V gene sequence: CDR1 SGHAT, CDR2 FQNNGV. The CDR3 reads CASSLAGPGQLAKNIQYF. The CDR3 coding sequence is TGTGCCAGCAGCTTAGCGGGACCGGGACAGTTAGCCAAAAACATTCAGTACTTC. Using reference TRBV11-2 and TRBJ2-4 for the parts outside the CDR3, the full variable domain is EAGVAQSPRYKIIEKRQSVAFWCNPISGHATLYWYQQILGQGPKLLIQFQNNGVVDDSQLPKDRFSAERLKGVDSTLKIQPAKLEDSAVYLCASSLAGPGQLAKNIQYFGAGTRLSVL.

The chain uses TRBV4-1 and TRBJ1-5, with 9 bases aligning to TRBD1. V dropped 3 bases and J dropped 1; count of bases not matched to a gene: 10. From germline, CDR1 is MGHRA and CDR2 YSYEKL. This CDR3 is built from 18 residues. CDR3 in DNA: TGCGCCAGCAGCCACCCCCCCCTCGACAGGGGGAGCAATCAGCCCCAGCATTTT. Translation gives CASSHPPLDRGSNQPQHF.

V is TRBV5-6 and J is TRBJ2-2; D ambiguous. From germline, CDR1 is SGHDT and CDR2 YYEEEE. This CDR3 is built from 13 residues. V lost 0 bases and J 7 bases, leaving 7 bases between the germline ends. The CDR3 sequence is CASSLEQYGELFF. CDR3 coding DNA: TGTGCCAGCAGCTTGGAACAGTACGGGGAGCTGTTTTTT.

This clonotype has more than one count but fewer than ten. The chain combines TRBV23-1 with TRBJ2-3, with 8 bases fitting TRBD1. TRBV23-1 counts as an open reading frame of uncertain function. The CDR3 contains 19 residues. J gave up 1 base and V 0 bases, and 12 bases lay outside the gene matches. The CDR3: CASSQSEADRDRRTDTQYF. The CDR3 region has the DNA TGCGCCAGCAGTCAATCAGAAGCGGACCGGGACAGGCGCACAGATACGCAGTATTTT.

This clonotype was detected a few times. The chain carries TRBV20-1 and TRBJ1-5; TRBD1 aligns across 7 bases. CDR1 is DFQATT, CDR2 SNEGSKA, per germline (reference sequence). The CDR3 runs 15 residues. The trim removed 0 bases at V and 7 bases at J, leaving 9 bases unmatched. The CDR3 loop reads CSARDLRQGSQPQHF. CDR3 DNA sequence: TGCAGTGCTAGAGATCTGAGACAGGGAAGCCAGCCCCAGCATTTT.

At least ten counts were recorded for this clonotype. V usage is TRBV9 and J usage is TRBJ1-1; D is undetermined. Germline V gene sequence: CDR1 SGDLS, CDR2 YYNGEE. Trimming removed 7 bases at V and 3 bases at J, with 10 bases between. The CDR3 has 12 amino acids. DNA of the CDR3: TGTGCCAGCGGTTATAAGGACACTGAAGCTTTCTTT. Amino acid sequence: CASGYKDTEAFF.

The CDR3 here is CAWLGGEAFF. The CDR3 DNA is TGTGCCTGGTTGGGGGGTGAAGCTTTCTTT. This rearrangement joins TRBV30 to TRBJ1-1, with D possibly being TRBD1 (5 bases). CDR1 and CDR2 (germline): GTSNPN, SVGIG (reference sequence). The V end lost 5 bases, the J end lost 7 bases, and 8 bases lay between the germline ends. This CDR3 contains 10 residues.

CDR3 DNA: TGTGCCAGCAGCCAAGGGACCGGCAATGAGCAGTTCTTC. It codes for CASSQGTGNEQFF. This rearrangement joins TRBV7-3 to TRBJ2-1; the D gene could be TRBD1 or TRBD2 (5 bases each). V shed 5 bases and J shed 6 bases, with 11 bases lying between them. CDR1 is SGHTA, CDR2 FQGTGA, per germline. There are 13 residues in the CDR3. Using reference TRBV7-3 and TRBJ2-1 for the parts outside the CDR3, the full variable domain is GAGVSQTPSNKVTEKGKYVELRCDPISGHTALYWYRQSLGQGPEFLIYFQGTGAADDSGLPNDRFFAVRPEGSVSTLKIQRTERGDSAVYLCASSQGTGNEQFFGPGTRLTVL.

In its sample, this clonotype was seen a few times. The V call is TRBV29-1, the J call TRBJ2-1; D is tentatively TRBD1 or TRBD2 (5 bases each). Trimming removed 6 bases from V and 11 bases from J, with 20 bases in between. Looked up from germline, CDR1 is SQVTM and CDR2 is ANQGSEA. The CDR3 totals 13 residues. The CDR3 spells CSVTGQIRLKQFF. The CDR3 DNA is TGCAGCGTCACGGGGCAGATCAGATTAAAGCAGTTCTTC.

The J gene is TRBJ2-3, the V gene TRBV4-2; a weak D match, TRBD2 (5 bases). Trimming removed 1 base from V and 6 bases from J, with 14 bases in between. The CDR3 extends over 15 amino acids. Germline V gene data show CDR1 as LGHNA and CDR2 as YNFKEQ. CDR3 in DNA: TGTGCCAGCAGCCAAGGGGCCCAGCGGCGGGATACGCAGTATTTT. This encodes CASSQGAQRRDTQYF.

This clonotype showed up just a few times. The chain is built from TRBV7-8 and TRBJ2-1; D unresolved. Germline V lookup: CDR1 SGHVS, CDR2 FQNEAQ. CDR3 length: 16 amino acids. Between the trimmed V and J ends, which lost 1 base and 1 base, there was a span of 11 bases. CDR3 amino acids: CASSLEGLASYNEQFF. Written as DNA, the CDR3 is TGTGCCAGCAGCTTAGAAGGGTTAGCTTCCTACAATGAGCAGTTCTTC.

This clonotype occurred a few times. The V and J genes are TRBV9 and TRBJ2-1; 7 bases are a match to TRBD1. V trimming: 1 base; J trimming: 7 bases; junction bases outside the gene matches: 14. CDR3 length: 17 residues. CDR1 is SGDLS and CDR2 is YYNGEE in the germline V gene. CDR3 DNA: TGTGCCAGCAGCGTAATGGGGATAAGGGACAGCCATAATGAGCAGTTCTTC. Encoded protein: CASSVMGIRDSHNEQFF.

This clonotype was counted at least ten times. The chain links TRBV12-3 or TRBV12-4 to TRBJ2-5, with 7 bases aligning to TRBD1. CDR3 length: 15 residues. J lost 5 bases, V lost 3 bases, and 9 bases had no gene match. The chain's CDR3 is CASSFNRGVGETQYF. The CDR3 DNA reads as TGTGCCAGCAGTTTTAACAGGGGCGTTGGGGAGACCCAGTACTTC.

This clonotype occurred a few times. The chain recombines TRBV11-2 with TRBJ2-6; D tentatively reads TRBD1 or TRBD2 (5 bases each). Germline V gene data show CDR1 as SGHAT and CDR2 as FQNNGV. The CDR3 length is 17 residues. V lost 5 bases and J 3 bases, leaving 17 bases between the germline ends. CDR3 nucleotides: TGTGCCAGCAGCCTGGGACCGTATGTCGATGGGGCCAACGTCCTGACTTTC. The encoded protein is CASSLGPYVDGANVLTF.

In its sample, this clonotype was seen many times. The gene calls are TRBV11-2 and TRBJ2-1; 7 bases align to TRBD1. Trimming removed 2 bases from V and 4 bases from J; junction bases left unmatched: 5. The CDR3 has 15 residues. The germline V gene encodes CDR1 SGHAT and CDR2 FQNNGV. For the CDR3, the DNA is TGTGCCAGCAGCTTATCGACAGGGAAATACAATGAGCAGTTCTTC. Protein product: CASSLSTGKYNEQFF.

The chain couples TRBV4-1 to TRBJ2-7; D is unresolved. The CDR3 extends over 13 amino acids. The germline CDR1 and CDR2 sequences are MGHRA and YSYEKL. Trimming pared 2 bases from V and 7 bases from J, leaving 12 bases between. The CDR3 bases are TGCGCCAGCAGCCAACTGGGGAATGAGGAGCAGTACTTC. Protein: CASSQLGNEEQYF.

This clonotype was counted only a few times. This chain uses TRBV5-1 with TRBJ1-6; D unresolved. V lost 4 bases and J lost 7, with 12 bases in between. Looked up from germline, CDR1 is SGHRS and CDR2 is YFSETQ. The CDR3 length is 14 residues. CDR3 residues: CASSAVDANSPLHF. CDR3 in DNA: TGCGCCAGCAGCGCCGTAGACGCGAATTCACCCCTCCACTTT.

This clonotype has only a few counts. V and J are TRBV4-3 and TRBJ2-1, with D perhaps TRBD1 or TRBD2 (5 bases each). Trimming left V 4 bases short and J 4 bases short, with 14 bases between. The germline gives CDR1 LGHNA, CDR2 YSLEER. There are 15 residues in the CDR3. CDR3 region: CASSPTGTEYNEQFF. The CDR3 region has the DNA TGCGCCAGCAGCCCGACCGGGACGGAGTACAATGAGCAGTTCTTC.

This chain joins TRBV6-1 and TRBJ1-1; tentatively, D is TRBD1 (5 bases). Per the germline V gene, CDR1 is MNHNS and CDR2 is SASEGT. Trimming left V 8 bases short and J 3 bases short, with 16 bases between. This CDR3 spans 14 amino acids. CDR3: CASPRPGRDTEAFF. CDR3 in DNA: TGTGCCAGCCCTCGGCCAGGGAGGGACACTGAAGCTTTCTTT.

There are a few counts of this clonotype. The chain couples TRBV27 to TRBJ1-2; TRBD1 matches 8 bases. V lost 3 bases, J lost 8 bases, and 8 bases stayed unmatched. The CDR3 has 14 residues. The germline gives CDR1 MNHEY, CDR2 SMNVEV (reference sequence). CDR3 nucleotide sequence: TGTGCCAGCAGTTTTAGGACAGGGATAGGAGGCTACACCTTC. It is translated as CASSFRTGIGGYTF.

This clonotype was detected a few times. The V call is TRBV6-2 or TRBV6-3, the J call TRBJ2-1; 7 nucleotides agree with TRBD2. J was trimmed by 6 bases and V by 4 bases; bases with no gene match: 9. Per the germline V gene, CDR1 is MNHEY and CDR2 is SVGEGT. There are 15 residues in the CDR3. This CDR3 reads CASSSTVLAVNEQFF. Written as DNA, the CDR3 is TGTGCCAGCAGTTCAACAGTGCTAGCGGTCAATGAGCAGTTCTTC.

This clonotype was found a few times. In DNA form, the CDR3 reads TGCGCCAGCAGCCAAAGGACAACGTACAGGGGGGTGGGTAATGAGCAGTTCTTC. This translates into CASSQRTTYRGVGNEQFF. The V gene is TRBV4-3, the J gene TRBJ2-1; 8 positions agree with TRBD1. Trimming cost V 2 bases and J 7 bases; bases outside gene matches: 16. The CDR3 has 18 residues. CDR1 is LGHNA and CDR2 is YSLEER in the germline V gene.

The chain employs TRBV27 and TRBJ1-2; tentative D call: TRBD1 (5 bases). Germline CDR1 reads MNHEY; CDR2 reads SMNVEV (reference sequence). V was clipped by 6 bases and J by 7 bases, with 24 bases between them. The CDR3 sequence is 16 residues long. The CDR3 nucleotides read TGTGCCAGCAGGACATCCCGGGGGTACGGACGTCGTGGCTACACCTTC. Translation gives CASRTSRGYGRRGYTF.

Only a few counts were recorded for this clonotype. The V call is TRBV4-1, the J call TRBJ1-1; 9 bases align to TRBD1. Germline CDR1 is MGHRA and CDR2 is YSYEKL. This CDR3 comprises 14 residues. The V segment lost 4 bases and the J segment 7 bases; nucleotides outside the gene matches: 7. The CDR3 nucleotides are TGCGCCAGCAGCCCACGGACAGGGGTGGGTGAAGCTTTCTTT. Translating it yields CASSPRTGVGEAFF.